Each of the 24 T cell receptor beta chains below was sequenced from the same sample in a study of blood T cell repertoires in COVID-19. TCRdb keeps only in-frame clones here, not all; method: immunoSEQ multiplex PCR. The sample yields around 81,000 clones, 80% to 90% seen once. The sequencing input was peripheral blood. These receptors all come from a woman aged 80 or over with acute or convalescent COVID-19.

The gene calls are TRBV7-8 and TRBJ2-3; tentative D call: TRBD1 (6 bases). This CDR3 is built from 15 residues. The germline gives CDR1 SGHVS, CDR2 FQNEAQ. Trimming pared 2 bases from V and 6 bases from J, leaving 15 bases between. CDR3 sequence (DNA): TGTGCCAGCAGCTTAAGGGGGACCTTCCCTGATACGCAGTATTTT. This translates into CASSLRGTFPDTQYF. Full variable domain (missing parts from reference TRBV7-8 and TRBJ2-3): GAGVSQSPRYKVAKRGQDVALRCDPISGHVSLFWYQQALGQGPEFLTYFQNEAQLDKSGLPSDRFFAERPEGSVSTLKIQRTQQEDSAVYLCASSLRGTFPDTQYFGPGTRLTVL.

J is TRBJ2-3 and V is TRBV6-5, with TRBD2 matching over 13 bases. V lost 6 bases and J lost 2; bases outside the gene matches: 2. This CDR3 is 15 amino acids long. Germline assignment: CDR1 MNHEY and CDR2 SVGAGI. The CDR3 sequence is CASRLAGGDTDTQYF. For the CDR3, the DNA is TGTGCCAGCAGACTAGCGGGGGGGGACACAGATACGCAGTATTTT.

V gene TRBV11-2 combines with J gene TRBJ1-1, with 7 bases matching TRBD1. The CDR3 spans 14 residues. Germline V gene data show CDR1 as SGHAT and CDR2 as FQNNGV. Trimming removed 2 bases from V and 5 bases from J; junction bases left unmatched: 5. The CDR3 nucleotides read TGTGCCAGCAGCTTAAGGGGGCTAGGTACTGAAGCTTTCTTT. Its protein product is CASSLRGLGTEAFF.

This rearrangement joins TRBV2 to TRBJ2-2; TRBD1 aligns across 10 bases. Trimming cost V 5 bases and J 8 bases; bases outside gene matches: 5. The CDR3 spans 14 residues. The germline V gene encodes CDR1 SNHLY and CDR2 FYNNEI. CDR3 loop: CASSIRQGAGELFF. CDR3 nucleotide sequence: TGTGCCAGCAGTATTAGACAGGGGGCGGGGGAGCTGTTTTTT.

The J gene is TRBJ1-2, the V gene TRBV10-2; D possibly corresponds to TRBD1 (6 bases). Germline V lookup: CDR1 WSHSY, CDR2 SAAADI. The CDR3 sequence is 15 residues long. The V and J ends lost 0 bases and 4 bases respectively, with 12 bases between them. The CDR3 DNA reads as TGCGCCAGCAGTGAGTCGACAGGAGGTCCCTATGGCTACACCTTC. Its translation is CASSESTGGPYGYTF.

CDR3 nucleotides: TGTGCCAGCAGCGCTAGACCCGATCCGAACACTGAAGCTTTCTTT. It specifies CASSARPDPNTEAFF. This chain joins TRBV7-3 and TRBJ1-1; no definite D call. V lost 5 bases and J lost 1, with 14 bases in between. The CDR3 consists of 15 residues. The V gene's germline CDR1 is SGHTA and CDR2 FQGTGA.

This clone was observed once. The chain links TRBV7-8 to TRBJ2-2, with 8 bases lining up with TRBD2. The V gene's germline CDR1 is SGHVS and CDR2 FQNEAQ. V shed 4 bases, J shed 0 bases, and the junction held 4 bases outside the gene matches. CDR3 length equals 16 residues. As DNA, the CDR3 is TGTGCCAGCAGCTCACCGGGACTAGCGAACACCGGGGAGCTGTTTTTT. Protein product: CASSSPGLANTGELFF.

The genes are TRBV30 and TRBJ1-1, with no clear D. CDR1 and CDR2 (germline): GTSNPN, SVGIG (reference sequence). CDR3 size: 15 residues. Deletions cut 0 bases from V and 0 bases from J, with 11 bases between. The CDR3 region has the DNA TGTGCCTGGAGTGTACGGGGTACCATGAACACTGAAGCTTTCTTT. Its translation: CAWSVRGTMNTEAFF.

The chain combines TRBV20-1 with TRBJ1-6, with 11 bases lining up with TRBD1. Looked up from germline, CDR1 is DFQATT and CDR2 is SNEGSKA (reference sequence). V shed 3 bases, J shed 6 bases, and the junction held 4 bases outside the gene matches. The CDR3 contains 15 residues. CDR3 amino acids: CSASGTGGFNSPLHF. The CDR3 coding sequence is TGCAGTGCTAGTGGGACAGGGGGTTTTAATTCACCCCTCCACTTT.

The chain combines TRBV18 with TRBJ1-5, with D uncertain. Between the trimmed V and J ends, which lost 4 bases and 4 bases, there was a span of 11 bases. Looked up from germline, CDR1 is KGHSH and CDR2 is LQKENI. There are 14 residues in the CDR3. In DNA, the CDR3 is TGTGCCAGCTCACGGGAGGCCGTTAATCAGCCCCAGCATTTT. Protein: CASSREAVNQPQHF.

The V gene is TRBV23-1, the J gene TRBJ1-5; D is ambiguous. TRBV23-1 is assigned to the ORF class and has an uncertain function. CDR3 size: 11 residues. The V and J ends lost 6 bases and 5 bases respectively, with 5 bases between them. The CDR3 coding sequence is TGCGCCAGCAGGCAGGATCAGCCCCAGCATTTT. It specifies CASRQDQPQHF.

The gene calls are TRBV7-8 and TRBJ2-5; 7 bases fit TRBD1. The germline gives CDR1 SGHVS, CDR2 FQNEAQ. The trim removed 5 bases at V and 7 bases at J, leaving 7 bases unmatched. The CDR3 contains 13 residues. This chain's CDR3 is CASSTDREGTQYF. DNA for the CDR3: TGTGCCAGCAGCACAGACAGGGAAGGGACCCAGTACTTC.

This chain links TRBV6-2 or TRBV6-3 with TRBJ1-2; D may be TRBD1 (5 bases). The V end was cut by 0 bases, the J end by 8 bases, with 13 bases between. Germline CDR1 MNHEY, CDR2 SVGEGT. The CDR3 is made up of 14 amino acids. This chain's CDR3 is CASSYSGLLGGYTF. DNA of the CDR3: TGTGCCAGCAGTTACTCGGGGCTCCTGGGCGGCTACACCTTC.

This chain uses TRBV11-2 with TRBJ1-6, with D perhaps matching TRBD1 (5 bases). Deletions cut 5 bases from V and 5 bases from J, with 13 bases between. Germline V CDR1 and CDR2: SGHAT, FQNNGV. This CDR3 is 15 amino acids long. The CDR3 protein is CASSPGQVDNSPLHF. The CDR3 coding sequence is TGTGCCAGCAGCCCCGGACAAGTGGATAATTCACCCCTCCACTTT.

The chain uses TRBV15 and TRBJ1-6, with TRBD1 as a possible D gene (6 bases). This CDR3 spans 18 amino acids. V shed 1 base and J shed 3 bases, with 16 bases lying between them. From germline, CDR1 is LNHNV and CDR2 YYDKDF (reference sequence). This CDR3 reads CATSRVLRGANYNSPLHF. DNA for the CDR3: TGTGCCACCAGCAGAGTACTTCGGGGGGCGAACTATAATTCACCCCTCCACTTT.

The CDR3 spells CASSSRQDANIQYF. As DNA, the CDR3 is TGTGCCAGCAGCTCCCGACAGGATGCAAACATTCAGTACTTC. The chain carries TRBV11-2 and TRBJ2-4, with D maybe TRBD1 (6 bases). CDR3 length: 14 amino acids. Germline CDR1 reads SGHAT; CDR2 reads FQNNGV. V dropped 4 bases and J dropped 6 bases, with 13 bases sitting between them.

V usage is TRBV15 and J usage is TRBJ1-3; D is unclear. The CDR3 length is 17 residues. Trimming stripped 1 base from V and 0 bases from J, with 13 bases between. Germline CDR1 reads LNHNV; CDR2 reads YYDKDF (reference sequence). CDR3 protein: CATSRAQSDLSGNTIYF. DNA for the CDR3: TGTGCCACCAGCAGAGCCCAGTCAGATCTCTCTGGAAACACCATATATTTT.

This chain joins TRBV19 and TRBJ2-7; 8 bases align to TRBD1. The CDR3 is made up of 11 amino acids. CDR1 is LNHDA and CDR2 is SQIVND in the germline V gene (reference sequence). The junction had 2 bases not matched to a gene; V was cut back by 10 bases and J by 3 bases. The CDR3 bases are TGTGCCACCACAGGGGGCTACGAGCAGTACTTC. It yields the protein CATTGGYEQYF.

The V and J genes are TRBV9 and TRBJ1-2; 7 bases are shared with TRBD1. J lost 4 bases, V lost 4 bases, and 10 bases had no gene match. Germline V gene data show CDR1 as SGDLS and CDR2 as YYNGEE. This CDR3 is 15 amino acids long. For the CDR3, the DNA is TGTGCCAGCAGCAACCGGGACAGACACTCCTATGGCTACACCTTC. Its protein product is CASSNRDRHSYGYTF.

This chain links TRBV23-1 with TRBJ1-1, with a possible D match to TRBD1 (5 bases). TRBV23-1 is placed among ORFs of uncertain function. V dropped 3 bases and J dropped 1 base, with 24 bases sitting between them. The CDR3 covers 19 residues. The CDR3 region has the DNA TGCGCCAGCAGTCACCCCGGGGGTACCCCCCTCGTGAGGAACACTGAAGCTTTCTTT. Residues: CASSHPGGTPLVRNTEAFF.

The chain recombines TRBV7-9 with TRBJ2-1; TRBD1 aligns across 8 bases. Germline CDR1 and CDR2: SEHNR and FQNEAQ (reference sequence). This CDR3 is built from 16 residues. V shed 5 bases and J 5 bases; nucleotides not matched to a gene: 11. The CDR3 protein is CASSLRTGSDHNEQFF. CDR3 in DNA: TGTGCCAGCAGCCTTCGGACAGGGAGTGATCACAATGAGCAGTTCTTC.

J is TRBJ2-7 and V is TRBV6-2 or TRBV6-3; D may be TRBD2 (5 bases). Germline V gives CDR1 MNHEY, CDR2 SVGEGT. This CDR3 is built from 16 residues. Trimming removed 4 bases from V and 3 bases from J, with 19 bases in between. The CDR3 region has the DNA TGTGCCAGCAGTTGGCGGGTCGAGGACGCTGACTACGAGCAGTACTTC. Encoded protein: CASSWRVEDADYEQYF.

V is TRBV7-2 and J is TRBJ2-2; D is unresolved. The V gene lost 6 bases and the J gene lost 5 bases, with 13 bases spanning the gap. This CDR3 spans 14 amino acids. Germline V CDR1 and CDR2: SGHTA, FQGNSA. CDR3 in amino acids: CASSSLPRTGELFF. The CDR3 bases are TGTGCCAGCAGTTCTTTACCACGGACCGGGGAGCTGTTTTTT.

CDR3 loop: CASSPGTGDEQFF. The CDR3 nucleotides read TGTGCCAGCTCACCAGGGACAGGGGATGAGCAGTTCTTC. This chain connects TRBV18 to TRBJ2-1; 10 nucleotides line up with TRBD1. There are 13 residues in the CDR3. From germline, CDR1 is KGHSH and CDR2 LQKENI. V lost 2 bases, J lost 8 bases, and 0 bases stayed unmatched.